These 18 T cell receptor beta chains were all obtained from the same sample, sequenced in a study of cytomegalovirus exposure and HLA in healthy donors (dated by TCRdb to between 2016 and 2019). The library was prepared using the immunoSEQ multiplex PCR assay. TCRdb holds this immuneACCESS table with in-frame rearrangements only. Some clones are missing; in checked studies, unresolved V genes explain under half, and the rest has no known cause. The sample contains under 300,000 clones, approximately 86% of them found a single time. The biggest ten clones account for roughly 0.99% of the sample. The sample was PBMCs. These receptors all stem from a woman aged 18-35 years in good health and CMV-seronegative.

The chain employs TRBV6-5 and TRBJ2-7; no reliable D call. Between the trimmed V and J ends, which lost 0 bases and 1 base, there was a span of 10 bases. The CDR3 is 15 residues long. Germline-derived CDR1 and CDR2 are MNHEY and SVGAGI. CDR3 sequence: CASSYSSLESYEQYF. The CDR3 coding sequence is TGTGCCAGCAGTTACTCTTCCCTAGAGTCCTACGAGCAGTACTTC.

This clone was counted a single time. V and J are TRBV5-1 and TRBJ1-2; 8 positions agree with TRBD1. The V gene's germline CDR1 is SGHRS and CDR2 YFSETQ. The J segment lost 6 bases and the V segment lost 0 bases, leaving 10 bases of the junction unmatched. This CDR3 spans 16 amino acids. The CDR3 is CASSLAGQGASDGYTF. Written as DNA, the CDR3 is TGCGCCAGCAGCTTGGCCGGGCAGGGGGCCAGTGATGGCTACACCTTC.

This CDR3 is CAEIGQPTDTQYF. CDR3 DNA sequence: TGTGCCGAAATTGGACAGCCCACAGATACGCAGTATTTT. The rearrangement joins TRBV6-1 to TRBJ2-3; TRBD1 might be the D (6 bases). The CDR3 is 13 residues long. Germline lookup yields CDR1 MNHNS and CDR2 SASEGT. The V end was cut by 11 bases, the J end by 2 bases, with 14 bases between.

The CDR3 DNA sequence: TGTGCCAGCAGCTTAGTTCTTTACCGGACAGGGGACTCGGAGACCCAGTACTTC. Translated: CASSLVLYRTGDSETQYF. The J gene is TRBJ2-5, the V gene TRBV7-2, with 9 bases matching TRBD1. There are 18 residues in the CDR3. V gave up 1 base and J gave up 5 bases; unmatched junction bases: 14. Germline V CDR1 and CDR2: SGHTA, FQGNSA.

This clone has only one observation. The CDR3 region has the DNA TGCGCCAGCAGCCTAGGGGGACGCGGGAACACTGAAGCTTTCTTT. Encoded protein: CASSLGGRGNTEAFF. The chain recombines TRBV5-1 with TRBJ1-1; the D gene is possibly TRBD1 (6 bases). The V end was cut by 4 bases, the J end by 1 base, with 14 bases between. The CDR3 is 15 amino acids. Germline V gene data show CDR1 as SGHRS and CDR2 as YFSETQ.

This clone came up a few times. The chain uses TRBV25-1 and TRBJ1-1; the D gene is possibly TRBD1 (6 bases). The V gene's germline CDR1 is MGHDK and CDR2 SYGVNS. V gave up 4 bases and J gave up 3 bases, with 12 bases separating them. CDR3 length: 14 residues. The CDR3 is CASSGRQVYTEAFF. DNA of the CDR3: TGTGCCAGCAGTGGGCGACAGGTCTACACTGAAGCTTTCTTT.

The chain uses TRBV30 and TRBJ1-1; TRBD1 might be the D (6 bases). With 0 bases removed from V and 0 bases from J, the gap between germline ends came to 17 bases. The CDR3 has 17 amino acids. Germline V CDR1 and CDR2: GTSNPN, SVGIG (reference sequence). The CDR3 sequence: CAWSVSGRGRLNTEAFF. CDR3 nucleotides: TGTGCCTGGAGTGTATCCGGCAGGGGAAGGTTGAACACTGAAGCTTTCTTT.

In this sample, this clone turned up once. The chain employs TRBV9 and TRBJ2-3, with 12 bases lining up with TRBD2. CDR3 size: 15 residues. Per germline, CDR1 SGDLS and CDR2 YYNGEE. V lost 4 bases, J lost 5 bases, and 5 bases stayed unmatched. In DNA form, the CDR3 reads TGTGCCAGCAGCAAACTGACTAGCGGGGGAGATACGCAGTATTTT. Its translation: CASSKLTSGGDTQYF.

The rearrangement links TRBV5-4 to TRBJ2-1, with 7 bases aligning to TRBD2. This CDR3 is 14 amino acids long. Losses at the gene ends were 3 bases for V and 6 bases for J; bases not matched to a gene: 6. Germline loops: CDR1 SGHNT, CDR2 YYREEE (reference sequence). The CDR3 here is CASSSTTSLNEQFF. CDR3 DNA sequence: TGTGCCAGCAGCTCTACGACTAGCCTCAATGAGCAGTTCTTC.

The chain links TRBV30 to TRBJ2-3, with 10 bases that match TRBD2. CDR1 is GTSNPN, CDR2 SVGIG, per germline (reference sequence). The CDR3 covers 15 residues. With V trimmed by 2 bases and J by 6 bases, 8 bases remained unmatched. The DNA for the CDR3 is TGTGCCTGGAGTCACCAGCGGGGGGGCCCCGATACGCAGTATTTT. This codes for CAWSHQRGGPDTQYF.

The V call is TRBV14, the J call TRBJ1-6; perhaps TRBD1 as D (5 bases). The length of the CDR3 is 13 residues. From germline, CDR1 is SGHDN and CDR2 FVKESK. Trimming removed 2 bases from V and 9 bases from J, with 8 bases in between. The CDR3 DNA follows: TGTGCCAGCAGCCAACAGGGAGGTTCACCCCTCCACTTT. Translation gives CASSQQGGSPLHF.

This chain uses TRBV4-1 with TRBJ2-7, with TRBD2 matching 10 bases. Trimming cost V 0 bases and J 4 bases; bases outside gene matches: 0. The CDR3 consists of 14 residues. CDR1 is MGHRA, CDR2 YSYEKL, per germline. Here the CDR3 DNA reads TGCGCCAGCAGCCAAGATAGCGGGGGGTACGAGCAGTACTTC. Its translation is CASSQDSGGYEQYF.

This chain connects TRBV11-2 to TRBJ1-5, with a possible D match to TRBD1 (5 bases). V gave up 5 bases and J gave up 6 bases, with 14 bases separating them. This CDR3 comprises 14 residues. Germline V gene data show CDR1 as SGHAT and CDR2 as FQNNGV. The CDR3 sequence: CASSPAGMSQPQHF. Here the CDR3 DNA reads TGTGCCAGCAGCCCGGCAGGGATGTCTCAGCCCCAGCATTTT.

This clone has just one count. V and J are TRBV29-1 and TRBJ2-3; 16 nucleotides match TRBD2. The length of the CDR3 is 21 residues. Germline CDR1 reads SQVTM; CDR2 reads ANQGSEA. The trim removed 1 base at V and 0 bases at J, leaving 13 bases unmatched. The CDR3 here is CSVEGGMGLAGGGGSTDTQYF. The DNA of the CDR3 is TGCAGCGTTGAAGGAGGAATGGGACTAGCGGGGGGGGGCGGTAGCACAGATACGCAGTATTTT.

The chain uses TRBV6-1 and TRBJ2-7; the D gene is possibly TRBD1 (5 bases). Trimming took 2 bases from V and 4 from J, leaving 12 bases between them. CDR1 MNHNS and CDR2 SASEGT come from the germline V gene. The CDR3 runs to 14 residues. CDR3 in DNA: TGTGCCAGCAGTGAACCCCAGGGCCCGTACGAGCAGTACTTC. Residues: CASSEPQGPYEQYF.

This clone was seen only once. The genes are TRBV9 and TRBJ1-2; no definite D call. V was clipped by 3 bases and J by 8 bases, with 8 bases between them. This CDR3 has 11 residues. Per the germline V gene, CDR1 is SGDLS and CDR2 is YYNGEE. Here the CDR3 DNA reads TGTGCCAGCAGCGCCCCGGGGGGCTACACCTTC. Its translation: CASSAPGGYTF.

This chain links TRBV6-5 with TRBJ2-1; a possible D gene is TRBD1 (6 bases). Germline CDR1 is MNHEY and CDR2 is SVGAGI. The CDR3 runs to 15 residues. The ends were cut back, 2 bases at V and 4 bases at J, with 12 bases in the middle. The DNA for the CDR3 is TGTGCCAGCAGTTACGGACAGTACCCTTACAATGAGCAGTTCTTC. It yields the protein CASSYGQYPYNEQFF.

The J gene is TRBJ2-7, the V gene TRBV5-1, with 8 bases identical to TRBD1. This CDR3 spans 15 amino acids. Germline CDR1 is SGHRS and CDR2 is YFSETQ. V was pared by 5 bases and J by 0 bases, with 7 bases of the junction left unmatched. The CDR3 reads CASSQGQGLSYEQYF. The CDR3 DNA sequence: TGCGCCAGCAGTCAAGGACAGGGCCTCTCCTACGAGCAGTACTTC. Combining the CDR3 with reference TRBV5-1 and TRBJ2-7 gives the whole variable domain KAGVTQTPRYLIKTRGQQVTLSCSPISGHRSVSWYQQTPGQGLQFLFEYFSETQRNKGNFPGRFSGRQFSNSRSEMNVSTLELGDSALYLCASSQGQGLSYEQYFGPGTRLTVT.